This TCR beta chain was profiled in a study of blood T cell repertoires in COVID-19 (TCRdb year 2020). Looking at the study overall: Samples from collaborators originated in the United States, Italy and Spain and spanned both the acute and convalescent phases of COVID-19. The repertoires were released in a freely available public database intended as a resource for research on the immune response to SARS-CoV-2. The prospective study material was composed of cDNA or gDNA derived from T cells, B-cell-depleted T cells, or PBMCs. Samples came from the ongoing ImmuneRACE study (first 160 participants) plus 1,254 subjects from 6 global collaborators. Deeply sampled blood TCRbeta repertoires from subjects exposed to, actively infected with, or recovered from COVID-19 were included in the dataset. Where HLA class I and class II types were available, the types were taken from metadata supplied by the sample provider, not from assay-based typing. The sample metadata nearly always contained a de-identified subject ID, COVID-19 status, age in years and sex. The full study reports these points: The quantity of clinical and demographic metadata differed by source and by participant and was supplied without curation.

This clone was recorded once. It has no known antigen specificity. Within one base of it there is no much larger clone, and no base qualities were kept. The immunoSEQ Assay, a bias-controlled multiplex PCR, was used to amplify TCRbeta CDR3 regions from genomic DNA. The source study handled its data this way. The number of nucleated cells in each sample was estimated by amplification of reference gene primers within the assay. To quantify the absolute abundance of each unique TCRbeta CDR3 rearrangement, sequence reads were collapsed and filtered. For each sample, productive Simpson clonality was calculated by taking the square root of Simpson's diversity index across productive rearrangements. The clones in this table, taken by TCRdb from immuneACCESS, are in-frame only. Not every clone is retained; where verified, under half of the shortfall comes from an unresolved V gene, and the cause of the rest is unknown. D and trimming were read from the DNA, whereas the V and J calls and clone size are those reported in that table. Across this sample there are over 250,000 clones, with approximately 85% seen only once. The top ten hold 13% of the sample.

The CDR3 runs 14 amino acids, cysteine and phenylalanine included. Of all the DNA, just the CDR3 is kept, 42 bases in frame from base 1. Ends trimmed: V by 7 bases, J by 5 bases; bases unmatched to a gene: 11. The germline V gene (reference sequence) yields SGHKS for CDR1 and YYEKEE for CDR2. Whole blood was collected in K2EDTA tubes by collaborating institutions according to the institutions' own protocols. For TCRbeta analysis, collaborators shipped samples in one of three forms: frozen whole blood, isolated PBMCs, or DNA extracted from either of those sample types. Recombination joined TRBV5-5 with TRBJ2-5; TRBD2 fits 7 bases in the junction. Material: peripheral blood. The clonotype was recovered from a human donor in a cohort sampled during active COVID-19. The DNA reads TGTGCCAGCGGTCAGCGGGACGTCTGGGAGACCCAGTACTTC. Translated, this gives CASGQRDVWETQYF.